This T cell receptor (beta chain) was sequenced in a study of shared clonotypes between healthy human individuals. Whole-study results and caveats: In a handful of donors, around 5% of naive CD4 clonotypes appeared in common. Investigators expected sequencing depth to affect clonotype sharing among donors.

Assay: immunoSEQ multiplex PCR; the TCRdb copy retains only in-frame clones and omits some. The table has about 680,000 clones, around 78% seen once. This clone has a handful of counts. Its antigen remains unknown. CD4+ cells were split into CD45RA+ naive and CD45RA-negative memory subsets. The CDR3 has 15 residues. Trimming took 2 bases from V and 0 from J, leaving 8 bases between them. CDR1 and CDR2 (germline): KGHSH, LQKENI. This receptor was obtained from a woman in her twenties or thirties in good health. The sequenced sample consisted of memory CD4+ T cells sorted from blood. The subset here: CD45RA-negative fraction. The chain joins TRBV18 to TRBJ1-3; D is unresolved. The CDR3 region has the DNA TGTGCCAGCTCACCAAACAGTGGCTCTGGAAACACCATATATTTT. Its translation is CASSPNSGSGNTIYF. Supplemented by reference TRBV18 and TRBJ1-3, the full variable domain reads NAGVMQNPRHLVRRRGQEARLRCSPMKGHSHVYWYRQLPEEGLKFMVYLQKENIIDESGMPKERFSAEFPKEGPSILRIQQVVRGDSAAYFCASSPNSGSGNTIYFGEGSWLTVV.